This T cell receptor beta chain appears in the sequencing data of a study of human T cells and chemical hapten exposure. Whole-study findings and limits: Among expanded TCRs, significantly more large CDR3 similarity clusters formed than among controls.

In this sample, this clonotype turned up a few times. The target antigen is unknown. Time point of the sample: patch test 3, about 24 weeks after DPC sensitization. As to treatment: therapeutic diphenylcyclopropenone sensitization with weekly scalp DPC. V shed 6 bases and J 9 bases; nucleotides not matched to a gene: 11. The CDR3 covers 15 residues. CDR1 and CDR2 (germline): MNHEY, SVGAGI. TCRdb fed the RACE reads into MiXCR, producing one record per CDR3 protein. The data hold 210,000 or so distinct CDR3 sequences, with approximately 26% observed a single time. The chain joins TRBV6-5 to TRBJ2-7; 13 positions agree with TRBD2. The input for sequencing was whole blood, taken in connection with sensitization to the hapten diphenylcyclopropenone (DPC). The clonotype was recovered from a woman aged 40 to 49 with alopecia areata. Some clones in this sample may be carry-over from other donors' samples. DNA for the CDR3: TGTGCCAGCAGACGAAGCGGGACTAGCGGGGACGGGCAGTACTTC. Translating gives CASRRSGTSGDGQYF.